Presented here are 10 T cell receptor beta chains from one specimen sequenced in a study of T cell repertoires in cytomegalovirus infection (dated by TCRdb to the late 2010s). Sequencing was performed on an Illumina HiSeq 1500. The public sequencing data were trimmed at Q25 with fastp and processed into clonotypes with MiXCR by TCRdb, which kept only in-frame beta chains. Every entry covers one CDR3 protein and lists the most common genes and DNA from its rows. This sample comprises around 270,000 distinct CDR3 sequences, over 8% of them detected only once. The top ten clonotypes cover roughly 15% of the sample. Material for sequencing was PBMCs. These receptors were taken from a human donor in good health (CMV status not recorded). Some clones in this sample may be carry-over from other donors' samples.

The sample holds many counts of this clonotype. V gene TRBV7-8 combines with J gene TRBJ1-4; no clear D gene. Germline V lookup: CDR1 SGHVS, CDR2 FQNEAQ. The CDR3 totals 13 residues. Trimming took 3 bases from V and 8 from J, leaving 10 bases between them. The CDR3 DNA sequence: TGTGCCAGCAGCTTTAGGAGTTTCGAAAAACTGTTTTTT. This codes for CASSFRSFEKLFF.

This clonotype was recorded at least ten times. The chain joins TRBV5-1 to TRBJ2-1; tentative D call: TRBD1 (6 bases). Germline CDR1 reads SGHRS; CDR2 reads YFSETQ. This CDR3 region has 14 residues. V lost 4 bases and J 7 bases, leaving 15 bases between the germline ends. The chain's CDR3 is CASSAIRGRNEQFF. The CDR3 DNA reads TGCGCCAGCAGCGCGATCAGGGGAAGGAATGAGCAGTTCTTC.

This clonotype was recorded at least ten times. The chain is built from TRBV7-2 and TRBJ1-2, with TRBD1 identical over 7 bases. The CDR3 is 14 residues long. V was clipped by 4 bases and J by 7 bases; unmatched bases: 9. CDR1 and CDR2 from the germline V gene are SGHTA and FQGNSA. The CDR3 DNA is TGTGCCAGCAGCTCGAGGGGGCCAACAGGTGGCTACACCTTC. This gives the protein CASSSRGPTGGYTF.

This clonotype was found many times. V and J are TRBV11-2 and TRBJ1-3; no clear D gene. Per germline, CDR1 SGHAT and CDR2 FQNNGV. The CDR3 runs 13 residues. V lost 1 base and J 0 bases, leaving 1 base between the germline ends. The CDR3 spells CASSLVSGNTIYF. The CDR3 DNA is TGTGCCAGCAGCTTAGTCTCTGGAAACACCATATATTTT.

This clonotype turned up a few times. The V gene is TRBV20-1, the J gene TRBJ2-3, with D perhaps being TRBD1 or TRBD2 (5 bases each). V shed 1 base and J shed 2 bases, with 19 bases lying between them. The CDR3 is made up of 17 amino acids. Per germline, CDR1 DFQATT and CDR2 SNEGSKA (reference sequence). The CDR3 here is CSARVRQGALSTDTQYF. CDR3 sequence (DNA): TGCAGTGCTAGAGTAAGGCAGGGAGCCCTCTCCACAGATACGCAGTATTTT.

This clonotype has just a few counts. V usage is TRBV7-6 and J usage is TRBJ1-2; possibly TRBD1 for D (5 bases). CDR3 size: 13 residues. CDR1 is SGHVS, CDR2 FNYEAQ, per germline. The germline V and J ends were trimmed by 7 bases and 6 bases, with 15 bases remaining between them. The CDR3 nucleotides read TGTGCCAGCAACCCTGGGCAGGGCCATGGCTACACCTTC. Its protein is CASNPGQGHGYTF.

This clonotype was counted many times. The chain couples TRBV2 to TRBJ2-1; 11 bases are a match to TRBD2. With 10 bases clipped from V and 2 bases from J, the junction kept 7 bases outside the gene matches. Germline-derived CDR1 and CDR2 are SNHLY and FYNNEI. The CDR3 has 15 residues. The CDR3 nucleotides are TGTGCCATCACTAGCGGGAGTAGCACCTACAATGAGCAGTTCTTC. This sequence encodes CAITSGSSTYNEQFF.

This clonotype was detected ten times or more. This sequence joins TRBV7-9 and TRBJ2-7; 12 bases are a match to TRBD2. Looked up from germline, CDR1 is SEHNR and CDR2 is FQNEAQ (reference sequence). This CDR3 is 16 amino acids long. After removal of 4 bases from V and 1 base from J, the junction contained 5 bases not matched to a gene. The CDR3 here is CASSSGLAGLSYEQYF. CDR3 bases: TGTGCCAGCAGCTCTGGACTAGCGGGACTTTCCTACGAGCAGTACTTC.

This clonotype was picked up a small number of times. The gene calls are TRBV7-9 and TRBJ2-1, with 8 bases aligning to TRBD2. V lost 2 bases, J lost 15 bases, and 6 bases stayed unmatched. CDR1 is SEHNR, CDR2 FQNEAQ, per germline (reference sequence). The CDR3 spans 12 residues. The CDR3 reads CASSLLRAGGFF. In DNA form, the CDR3 reads TGTGCCAGCAGCTTACTTCGGGCGGGGGGGTTCTTC.

The sample holds a few counts of this clonotype. The chain recombines TRBV28 with TRBJ2-7; a weak D match, TRBD2 (5 bases). V lost 2 bases to trimming and J lost 1 base, with 9 bases between them. Germline CDR1 is MDHEN and CDR2 is SYDVKM. This CDR3 contains 14 residues. The CDR3 DNA reads TGTGCCAGCAGTTTAGAGGGTGTATCCTACGAGCAGTACTTC. This gives the protein CASSLEGVSYEQYF.